This T cell receptor (beta chain) was captured in a study of blood T cell repertoires in COVID-19. Profiling relied on immunoSEQ multiplex PCR, and the TCRdb table lists in-frame clones only, not all of them. The profile covers 200,000 to 250,000 clones, with roughly 84% appearing a single time and about 12% taken by the ten largest. V lost 1 base and J 1 base, leaving 13 bases between the germline ends. Germline CDR1 and CDR2: LNHDA and SQIVND (reference sequence). This CDR3 region has 16 residues. This receptor was identified in a human donor in a cohort sampled during active COVID-19. Sequenced input: peripheral blood. The rearrangement links TRBV19 to TRBJ1-1; D ambiguous. The CDR3 DNA is TGTGCCAGTAGTATAGTCGGGAACAGCAAGAACACTGAAGCTTTCTTT. It encodes CASSIVGNSKNTEAFF. Using reference TRBV19 and TRBJ1-1 for the parts outside the CDR3, the full variable domain is DGGITQSPKYLFRKEGQNVTLSCEQNLNHDAMYWYRQDPGQGLRLIYYSQIVNDFQKGDIAEGYSVSREKKESFPLTVTSAQKNPTAFYLCASSIVGNSKNTEAFFGQGTRLTVV.